The 9 T cell receptor beta chains listed next were all sequenced from one sample in a study of vaccination and CD4 T cells after COVID-19. No antigens are known for them. Oncomine TCR Beta short-read sequencing was applied to DNA from cultured CD4+ T cells. TCRdb processed the PCR reads anew with MiXCR; each CDR3 protein has one entry. Here the sample spans roughly 26,000 distinct CDR3 sequences, 36% being singletons. The time point was: late sampling 161 to 241 days after vaccination in a few convalescent patients. Documented treatment: roughly nine-day PBMC culture with coronavirus spike peptide pools or control peptides (ViraFEST assay). Sequencing was performed on CD4+ T cells from blood, cultured in vitro, taken about 7 months after SARS-CoV-2 vaccination. Source of these receptors: a human donor who had recovered from COVID-19.

This clonotype was counted between two and nine times. This chain joins TRBV27 and TRBJ1-5; D is unresolved. CDR3 length equals 15 residues. V was pared by 5 bases and J by 0 bases, with 11 bases between. Germline V lookup: CDR1 MNHEY, CDR2 SMNVEV (reference sequence). The CDR3 region has the DNA TGTGCCAGCAGTCCCAGGATTTATAGCAATCAGCCCCAGCATTTT. Encoded protein: CASSPRIYSNQPQHF.

This chain connects TRBV5-4 to TRBJ2-2; 7 bases align to TRBD1. The CDR3 is made up of 14 amino acids. With 3 bases clipped from V and 1 base from J, the junction kept 0 bases outside the gene matches. Germline V lookup: CDR1 SGHNT, CDR2 YYREEE (reference sequence). CDR3 DNA sequence: TGTGCCAGCAGCTGGACAGGGAACACCGGGGAGCTGTTTTTT. Protein product: CASSWTGNTGELFF. Supplemented by reference TRBV5-4 and TRBJ2-2, the full variable domain reads ETGVTQSPTHLIKTRGQQVTLRCSSQSGHNTVSWYQQALGQGPQFIFQYYREEENGRGNFPPRFSGLQFPNYSSELNVNALELDDSALYLCASSWTGNTGELFFGEGSRLTVL.

This sequence joins TRBV28 and TRBJ1-5, with a weak D call TRBD1 (5 bases). With 6 bases removed from V and 0 bases from J, the gap between germline ends came to 12 bases. The CDR3 sequence is 15 residues long. Germline V gene data show CDR1 as MDHEN and CDR2 as SYDVKM. The CDR3 DNA sequence: TGTGCCAGCAGAACATACAGGAATAGCAATCAGCCCCAGCATTTT. Its protein is CASRTYRNSNQPQHF. Full variable domain (rest looked up from reference TRBV28 and TRBJ1-5): DVKVTQSSRYLVKRTGEKVFLECVQDMDHENMFWYRQDPGLGLRLIYFSYDVKMKEKGDIPEGYSVSREKKERFSLILESASTNQTSMYLCASRTYRNSNQPQHFGDGTRLSIL.

The rearrangement uses TRBV6-1 and TRBJ2-5; the match to TRBD2 covers 7 bases. Germline V gives CDR1 MNHNS, CDR2 SASEGT. The CDR3 totals 19 residues. J lost 4 bases, V lost 5 bases, and 22 bases had no gene match. CDR3 in DNA: TGTGCCAGCAGTCGACGAATAGCGGGTATTAATAGGAGGGGAGAGACCCAGTACTTC. Protein: CASSRRIAGINRRGETQYF.

The rearrangement links TRBV12-3 or TRBV12-4 to TRBJ2-7; 16 nucleotides align to TRBD2. The V and J ends lost 5 bases and 6 bases, in that order; junction bases with no gene match: 10. This CDR3 is built from 17 residues. The CDR3 loop reads CASSLYGTSGRALEQYF. The CDR3 region has the DNA TGTGCCAGCAGTCTTTACGGGACTAGCGGGAGGGCTCTCGAGCAGTACTTC.

Only a few counts were recorded for this clonotype. The chain employs TRBV20-1 and TRBJ2-3; 8 nucleotides line up with TRBD2. Germline CDR1 is DFQATT and CDR2 is SNEGSKA (reference sequence). V gave up 8 bases and J gave up 3 bases; unmatched junction bases: 10. CDR3 length: 14 amino acids. The CDR3 protein is CSRRSGSTTDTQYF. In DNA, the CDR3 is TGCAGTCGGCGGAGCGGGAGTACGACAGATACGCAGTATTTT.

V is TRBV7-3 and J is TRBJ2-1; maybe TRBD2 (5 bases). V was trimmed by 3 bases and J by 8 bases, leaving 17 bases between them. In germline, CDR1 is SGHTA, CDR2 FQGTGA. CDR3 length: 15 amino acids. CDR3 loop: CASSLDAYPGDEQFF. DNA for the CDR3: TGTGCCAGCAGCTTGGACGCCTACCCCGGGGATGAGCAGTTCTTC.

This clonotype ranks as medium-sized (0.01 to 0.1%). The gene calls are TRBV6-1 and TRBJ1-1, with a weak D call TRBD1 (6 bases). The germline CDR1 and CDR2 sequences are MNHNS and SASEGT. The CDR3 has 13 amino acids. V lost 4 bases and J 3 bases, leaving 9 bases between the germline ends. In DNA, the CDR3 is TGTGCCAGCAGTGTGGGGGCACACACTGAAGCTTTCTTT. It is translated as CASSVGAHTEAFF.

The gene calls are TRBV6-4 and TRBJ2-1, with 8 bases identical to TRBD2. From germline, CDR1 is MRHNA and CDR2 SNTAGT. This CDR3 has 15 residues. Trimming at V came to 4 bases and at J to 3 bases, leaving 5 bases not matched to a gene. CDR3 sequence: CASSVSSGDYNEQFF. DNA for the CDR3: TGTGCCAGCAGTGTGAGTAGCGGGGACTACAATGAGCAGTTCTTC.